What follows are 29 T cell receptor beta chains derived from one specimen sequenced in a study of blood T cell repertoires in COVID-19. Profiled with immunoSEQ multiplex PCR; TCRdb holds only in-frame clones, not every one. The sample consists of fewer than 250,000 clones, roughly nine tenths of them appearing once. Specimen: peripheral blood. The origin of the receptors is an older woman with acute or convalescent COVID-19.

The chain joins TRBV11-2 to TRBJ2-7, with 11 bases identical to TRBD1. Germline V gene lookup returns CDR1 SGHAT and CDR2 FQNNGV. V was clipped by 3 bases and J by 2 bases; unmatched bases: 3. The CDR3 totals 15 residues. The CDR3 nucleotides read TGTGCCAGCAGCTTGGACAGGGGGCGACCCTACGAGCAGTACTTC. As protein: CASSLDRGRPYEQYF. The full variable domain, in which reference TRBV11-2 and TRBJ2-7 provide the parts outside the CDR3, is EAGVAQSPRYKIIEKRQSVAFWCNPISGHATLYWYQQILGQGPKLLIQFQNNGVVDDSQLPKDRFSAERLKGVDSTLKIQPAKLEDSAVYLCASSLDRGRPYEQYFGPGTRLTVT.

The CDR3 DNA is TGTGCCACCAGCAGAGATGGGGCAGAGAAGACCCAGTACTTC. As protein: CATSRDGAEKTQYF. V is TRBV15 and J is TRBJ2-5; maybe TRBD1 (5 bases). Trimming took off 0 bases at V and 6 bases at J, with 11 bases between the two ends. Germline V gene data show CDR1 as LNHNV and CDR2 as YYDKDF (reference sequence). CDR3 length equals 14 residues.

This chain connects TRBV7-2 to TRBJ2-7; TRBD1 aligns across 9 bases. CDR1 is SGHTA, CDR2 FQGNSA, per germline. This CDR3 region has 15 residues. V shed 7 bases and J 6 bases; nucleotides not matched to a gene: 13. CDR3 protein: CASTQFRDRASEQYF. The CDR3 bases are TGTGCCAGCACCCAGTTCCGGGACAGGGCGAGCGAGCAGTACTTC. The whole variable domain, remainder taken from reference TRBV7-2 and TRBJ2-7, is GAGVSQSPSNKVTEKGKDVELRCDPISGHTALYWYRQSLGQGLEFLIYFQGNSAPDKSGLPSDRFSAERTGGSVSTLTIQRTQQEDSAVYLCASTQFRDRASEQYFGPGTRLTVT.

The rearrangement links TRBV18 to TRBJ1-1; 7 bases line up with TRBD1. Losses at the gene ends were 4 bases for V and 5 bases for J; bases not matched to a gene: 7. The CDR3 runs to 14 residues. The germline gives CDR1 KGHSH, CDR2 LQKENI. As DNA, the CDR3 is TGTGCCAGCTCACAAACGACAGGGCTGACTGAAGCTTTCTTT. This gives the protein CASSQTTGLTEAFF.

This chain uses TRBV6-5 with TRBJ1-1; no clear D gene. The CDR3 runs to 16 residues. The V and J ends lost 0 bases and 1 base respectively, with 12 bases between them. CDR1 is MNHEY and CDR2 is SVGAGI in the germline V gene. Here the CDR3 DNA reads TGTGCCAGCAGTTACTCTGCAGGCCTCACGAACACTGAAGCTTTCTTT. Its translation is CASSYSAGLTNTEAFF.

The rearrangement links TRBV3-1 (or the pseudogene TRBV3-2) to TRBJ2-7; 7 bases line up with TRBD2. V gave up 4 bases and J gave up 4 bases; unmatched junction bases: 7. From germline, CDR1 is LGHDT and CDR2 YNNKEL (reference sequence). The CDR3 contains 14 residues. The CDR3 reads CASSLWGGVYEQYF. The CDR3 DNA is TGTGCCAGCAGCCTTTGGGGGGGGGTGTACGAGCAGTACTTC.

The genes are TRBV6-6 and TRBJ2-7; 15 nucleotides agree with TRBD2. The CDR3 runs 16 residues. Germline CDR1 and CDR2: MNHNY and SVGAGI (reference sequence). Unmatched junction bases numbered 7, after V lost 6 bases and J lost 4 bases. CDR3 residues: CASSRTSGGGKYEQYF. The CDR3 DNA reads TGTGCCAGCAGCAGGACTAGCGGGGGGGGTAAATACGAGCAGTACTTC.

The V and J genes are TRBV7-9 and TRBJ2-3; D gene unclear. Germline CDR1 and CDR2: SEHNR and FQNEAQ (reference sequence). Trimming shortened V by 1 base and J by 6 bases, and 11 bases separated the two germline ends. This CDR3 region has 14 residues. CDR3 sequence: CASSLGTVEDTQYF. CDR3 sequence (DNA): TGTGCCAGCAGCTTAGGAACAGTTGAGGATACGCAGTATTTT. The variable domain in full, completed from reference TRBV7-9 and TRBJ2-3, reads DTGVSQNPRHKITKRGQNVTFRCDPISEHNRLYWYRQTLGQGPEFLTYFQNEAQLEKSRLLSDRFSAERPKGSFSTLEIQRTEQGDSAMYLCASSLGTVEDTQYFGPGTRLTVL.

The chain employs TRBV5-1 and TRBJ1-1, with D unresolved. The germline V gene encodes CDR1 SGHRS and CDR2 YFSETQ. The CDR3 runs to 13 residues. The V end lost 5 bases, the J end lost 3 bases, and 11 bases lay between the germline ends. CDR3 bases: TGCGCCAGCAGTTCGTTAATCGACACTGAAGCTTTCTTT. As protein: CASSSLIDTEAFF.

This chain uses TRBV5-1 with TRBJ1-1; a weak D match, TRBD1 (6 bases). The CDR3 totals 17 residues. V shed 0 bases and J shed 1 base, with 16 bases lying between them. From germline, CDR1 is SGHRS and CDR2 YFSETQ. CDR3 residues: CASSLASAGVTNTEAFF. As DNA, the CDR3 is TGCGCCAGCAGCTTGGCATCGGCAGGGGTTACGAACACTGAAGCTTTCTTT.

This chain links TRBV6-5 with TRBJ2-3, with TRBD1 matching over 10 bases. Germline trimming cut 7 bases from V and 6 bases from J; bases unmatched to any gene: 4. Germline CDR1 reads MNHEY; CDR2 reads SVGAGI. This CDR3 contains 13 residues. The CDR3 loop is CASTGQGIDTQYF. DNA for the CDR3: TGTGCCAGCACGGGACAGGGGATTGATACGCAGTATTTT.

The V gene is TRBV5-1, the J gene TRBJ2-7, with 10 bases aligning to TRBD2. The CDR3 runs 14 residues. Germline V CDR1 and CDR2: SGHRS, YFSETQ. The ends lost 4 bases at V and 4 bases at J; junction bases unmatched: 5. DNA of the CDR3: TGCGCCAGCAGCCAAACTAGCGGGAAATACGAGCAGTACTTC. It yields the protein CASSQTSGKYEQYF. Full variable domain (rest looked up from reference TRBV5-1 and TRBJ2-7): KAGVTQTPRYLIKTRGQQVTLSCSPISGHRSVSWYQQTPGQGLQFLFEYFSETQRNKGNFPGRFSGRQFSNSRSEMNVSTLELGDSALYLCASSQTSGKYEQYFGPGTRLTVT.

The V and J genes are TRBV11-2 and TRBJ2-1; TRBD2 might be the D (6 bases). Trimming left V 1 base short and J 12 bases short, with 16 bases between. CDR3 length equals 14 residues. The germline gives CDR1 SGHAT, CDR2 FQNNGV. The DNA of the CDR3 is TGTGCCAGCAGCTTAGGGGGAGGAGGGATTGGGCAGTTCTTC. Translated, it gives CASSLGGGGIGQFF.

The genes are TRBV29-1 and TRBJ2-2, with D unresolved. The germline gives CDR1 SQVTM, CDR2 ANQGSEA. CDR3 length: 13 residues. This CDR3 is CSTQDSNTGELFF. The CDR3 DNA reads TGCAGTACTCAAGACTCGAACACCGGGGAGCTGTTTTTT.

Comments on this clone: At the DNA level, this CDR3 is encoded by other sequences in the same sample as well. The CDR3 region is CASSESGGNQPQHF. DNA for the CDR3: TGCGCCAGCAGTGAGTCAGGGGGTAATCAGCCCCAGCATTTT. The rearrangement links TRBV10-2 to TRBJ1-5, with D perhaps TRBD1 (6 bases). Germline assignment: CDR1 WSHSY and CDR2 SAAADI. The CDR3 runs to 14 residues. Trimming stripped 0 bases from V and 4 bases from J, with 7 bases between.

This rearrangement joins TRBV5-5 to TRBJ2-2; TRBD1 aligns across 11 bases. The CDR3 has 15 residues. Germline V CDR1 and CDR2: SGHKS, YYEKEE (reference sequence). V gave up 5 bases and J gave up 5 bases; unmatched junction bases: 5. CDR3 sequence (DNA): TGTGCCAGCAGGACGGGACAGGGGGTTACCGGGGAGCTGTTTTTT. Its protein is CASRTGQGVTGELFF.

The rearrangement links TRBV7-2 to TRBJ2-2, with no clear D. The CDR3 is made up of 12 amino acids. Germline values: CDR1 SGHTA, CDR2 FQGNSA. The V end lost 5 bases, the J end lost 7 bases, and 8 bases lay between the germline ends. CDR3 sequence (DNA): TGTGCCAGCAGCCCTAACGACGGGGAGCTGTTTTTT. It translates to CASSPNDGELFF.

DNA for the CDR3: TGCGCCAGCAGCCTGGGGACAGATAATTCACCCCTCCACTTT. Translated: CASSLGTDNSPLHF. The chain carries TRBV5-1 and TRBJ1-6; TRBD1 matches at 7 bases. Germline assignment: CDR1 SGHRS and CDR2 YFSETQ. Trimming removed 4 bases from V and 5 bases from J; junction bases left unmatched: 3. The CDR3 runs to 14 residues. Looking up the rest from reference TRBV5-1 and TRBJ1-6 gives the full variable domain: KAGVTQTPRYLIKTRGQQVTLSCSPISGHRSVSWYQQTPGQGLQFLFEYFSETQRNKGNFPGRFSGRQFSNSRSEMNVSTLELGDSALYLCASSLGTDNSPLHFGNGTRLTVT.

V gene TRBV3-1 (or the pseudogene TRBV3-2) combines with J gene TRBJ2-7; D remains ambiguous. Germline loops: CDR1 LGHDT, CDR2 YNNKEL (reference sequence). The CDR3 totals 12 residues. V lost 1 base, J lost 7 bases, and 8 bases lay in between. CDR3 sequence (DNA): TGTGCCAGCAGCCAAGTCCCGACAGAGCAGTACTTC. It encodes CASSQVPTEQYF.

V usage is TRBV7-2 and J usage is TRBJ1-6; D may be TRBD1 (6 bases). Germline assignment: CDR1 SGHTA and CDR2 FQGNSA. The V end lost 6 bases, the J end lost 3 bases, and 6 bases lay between the germline ends. The CDR3 extends over 13 amino acids. This CDR3 is CASRDSYNSPLHF. In nucleotides, the CDR3 is TGTGCCAGCAGGGACAGCTATAATTCACCCCTCCACTTT.

The chain couples TRBV11-1 to TRBJ2-7; TRBD1 matches 10 bases. The CDR3 totals 16 residues. CDR1 is SGHAT, CDR2 FQDESV, per germline (reference sequence). Losses at the gene ends were 4 bases for V and 3 bases for J; bases not matched to a gene: 9. The DNA of the CDR3 is TGTGCCAGCAGCTCCACCGGGACAGGGGTTTTCTACGAGCAGTACTTC. Protein: CASSSTGTGVFYEQYF.

The chain carries TRBV28 and TRBJ1-5; D is undetermined. V lost 6 bases to trimming and J lost 6 bases, with 9 bases between them. This CDR3 has 12 amino acids. The germline gives CDR1 MDHEN, CDR2 SYDVKM. The DNA of the CDR3 is TGTGCCAGCAGGACCGCGGGTCAGCCCCAGCATTTT. It codes for CASRTAGQPQHF.

The chain combines TRBV13 with TRBJ1-2; the match to TRBD1 covers 10 bases. V trimming: 5 bases; J trimming: 7 bases; junction bases outside the gene matches: 10. This CDR3 comprises 15 residues. The V gene's germline CDR1 is PRHDT and CDR2 FYEKMQ (reference sequence). This chain's CDR3 is CASSTIDRGRSGYTF. Written as DNA, the CDR3 is TGTGCCAGCAGCACCATCGACAGGGGGCGTTCTGGCTACACCTTC.

This clone occurred once. The genes are TRBV6-2 or TRBV6-3 and TRBJ2-7; D possibly corresponds to TRBD2 (6 bases). V was pared by 7 bases and J by 4 bases, with 17 bases between. Germline-derived CDR1 and CDR2 are MNHEY and SVGEGT. The CDR3 has 14 residues. In nucleotides, the CDR3 is TGTGCCAGCACCCCTGACGGGAGATGGTACGAGCAGTACTTC. Translation gives CASTPDGRWYEQYF.

This chain joins TRBV5-1 and TRBJ1-1, with TRBD1 matching 7 bases. Unmatched junction bases numbered 8, after V lost 4 bases and J lost 5 bases. CDR3 length: 14 residues. Germline values: CDR1 SGHRS, CDR2 YFSETQ. DNA of the CDR3: TGCGCCAGCAGCCGAGGGACAGAAGGGACTGAAGCTTTCTTT. This translates into CASSRGTEGTEAFF.

The V call is TRBV7-6, the J call TRBJ2-1; D perhaps matches TRBD2 (6 bases). V gave up 1 base and J gave up 12 bases, with 16 bases separating them. CDR3 length: 14 amino acids. From germline, CDR1 is SGHVS and CDR2 FNYEAQ. CDR3 sequence (DNA): TGTGCCAGCAGCTTAGGGCACGGGAGAGGCAGGCAGTTCTTC. This encodes CASSLGHGRGRQFF.

This clone was counted between two and nine times. V usage is TRBV3-1 (or the pseudogene TRBV3-2) and J usage is TRBJ1-6; TRBD1 might be the D (5 bases). The CDR3 covers 15 residues. Germline V CDR1 and CDR2: LGHDT, YNNKEL (reference sequence). Trimming cost V 1 base and J 7 bases, with 11 bases left between them. The CDR3 DNA is TGTGCCAGCAGCCAAGGGCCAGGGAGGAATTCACCCCTCCACTTT. It translates to CASSQGPGRNSPLHF.

This clone was detected once. The chain uses TRBV5-1 and TRBJ2-1, with TRBD2 identical over 8 bases. CDR3 size: 16 residues. Germline lookup yields CDR1 SGHRS and CDR2 YFSETQ. Trimming took 4 bases from V and 3 from J; bases not matched to a gene: 9. The CDR3 sequence is CASSRSAGGNYNEQFF. Here the CDR3 DNA reads TGCGCCAGCAGCAGGTCGGCGGGAGGAAACTACAATGAGCAGTTCTTC.

This sequence joins TRBV4-2 and TRBJ2-3; weak D call: TRBD2 (6 bases). CDR1 LGHNA and CDR2 YNFKEQ come from the germline V gene. The CDR3 is 15 residues long. The V end lost 5 bases, the J end lost 0 bases, and 12 bases lay between the germline ends. CDR3 residues: CASSGDWRSTDTQYF. The DNA for the CDR3 is TGTGCCAGCAGCGGGGACTGGAGAAGCACAGATACGCAGTATTTT.